This passage covers 30 T cell receptor beta chains from one sample sequenced in a study of T cell responses to AZD1222 COVID-19 vaccine (dated by TCRdb to about 2021). The time point label of this sample denotes: baseline before first vaccination. The library was built by means of the immunoSEQ multiplex PCR assay. This is the immuneACCESS table as TCRdb keeps it, with only in-frame sequences that have V and J called. A part of the clones is gone; compared with another copy, unresolved V genes explain less than half, and the rest is unexplained. Recorded for this sample are over 150,000 clones; 90% of them occurred a single time. Together, the top ten hold about 19% of the sample. The input for sequencing was peripheral blood, taken on day 0 of AZD1222 vaccination. The receptors here all came from an adult in good health.

This clone has more than one count but fewer than ten. The chain is built from TRBV4-1 and TRBJ1-2; D is unresolved. Trimming took off 3 bases at V and 3 bases at J, with 8 bases between the two ends. CDR1 is MGHRA and CDR2 is YSYEKL in the germline V gene. This CDR3 contains 13 residues. This CDR3 reads CASSQVGHYGYTF. The CDR3 DNA follows: TGCGCCAGCAGCCAGGTCGGCCACTATGGCTACACCTTC.

The V and J genes are TRBV7-2 and TRBJ2-5; D ambiguous. Trimming pared 4 bases from V and 5 bases from J, leaving 8 bases between. The CDR3 runs 12 residues. Germline V gene lookup returns CDR1 SGHTA and CDR2 FQGNSA. In DNA form, the CDR3 reads TGTGCCAGCAGCTCCTGGCGGGAGACCCAGTACTTC. Translating it yields CASSSWRETQYF.

This clone was counted only a few times. This chain connects TRBV7-9 to TRBJ2-7; TRBD1 matches at 7 bases. This CDR3 comprises 15 residues. J lost 2 bases, V lost 4 bases, and 8 bases had no gene match. Germline lookup yields CDR1 SEHNR and CDR2 FQNEAQ (reference sequence). CDR3 sequence: CASSSSRQGPYEQYF. The CDR3 DNA sequence: TGTGCCAGCAGCTCCAGTAGACAGGGCCCCTACGAGCAGTACTTC.

This sequence joins TRBV28 and TRBJ1-1, with D perhaps TRBD1 (5 bases). The CDR3 length is 13 residues. The V gene lost 3 bases and the J gene lost 1 base, with 6 bases spanning the gap. CDR1 and CDR2 (germline): MDHEN, SYDVKM. Here the CDR3 reads CASSLTENTEAFF. The CDR3 region has the DNA TGTGCCAGCAGTTTGACAGAGAACACTGAAGCTTTCTTT.

This rearrangement joins TRBV7-6 to TRBJ1-5; the D gene is possibly TRBD1 (6 bases). Germline V gene sequence: CDR1 SGHVS, CDR2 FNYEAQ. CDR3 size: 15 residues. The V end lost 1 base, the J end lost 2 bases, and 9 bases lay between the germline ends. DNA for the CDR3: TGTGCCAGCAGCTTAGGGGACACCCGCAATCAGCCCCAGCATTTT. Translating gives CASSLGDTRNQPQHF.

This clone was counted once. This rearrangement joins TRBV7-3 to TRBJ1-1, with a possible D match to TRBD1 (5 bases). The CDR3 length is 13 residues. Germline CDR1 SGHTA, CDR2 FQGTGA. V shed 5 bases and J shed 4 bases, with 11 bases lying between them. This CDR3 is CASSQARGTEAFF. CDR3 sequence (DNA): TGTGCCAGCAGCCAAGCGAGGGGCACTGAAGCTTTCTTT.

The chain uses TRBV6-1 and TRBJ2-7; no definite D call. Germline V CDR1 and CDR2: MNHNS, SASEGT. The V end was cut by 4 bases, the J end by 4 bases, with 20 bases between. The CDR3 has 16 amino acids. CDR3 sequence: CASSVGRKGLGYEQYF. In DNA, the CDR3 is TGTGCCAGCAGTGTCGGCCGGAAGGGTCTAGGATACGAGCAGTACTTC.

The chain links TRBV6-5 to TRBJ1-1, with D perhaps TRBD1 (5 bases). The V and J ends lost 0 bases and 1 base respectively, with 6 bases between them. The CDR3 is 14 amino acids. Germline V gives CDR1 MNHEY, CDR2 SVGAGI. The CDR3 spells CASSYSTGNTEAFF. The DNA of the CDR3 is TGTGCCAGCAGTTACTCTACAGGGAACACTGAAGCTTTCTTT.

The chain carries TRBV10-3 and TRBJ1-2; D is ambiguous. Trimming pared 8 bases from V and 0 bases from J, leaving 13 bases between. The CDR3 covers 14 residues. Germline V lookup: CDR1 ENHRY, CDR2 SYGVKD. The chain's CDR3 is CAIAGGPPNYGYTF. DNA for the CDR3: TGTGCCATCGCCGGCGGACCCCCTAACTATGGCTACACCTTC.

The table lists this clone with a count of one. This chain connects TRBV28 to TRBJ1-2; tentatively, D is TRBD1 (5 bases). Trimming pared 1 base from V and 4 bases from J, leaving 10 bases between. Looked up from germline, CDR1 is MDHEN and CDR2 is SYDVKM. The CDR3 has 14 amino acids. The CDR3 sequence: CASSLLGTFYGYTF. The CDR3 DNA reads as TGTGCCAGCAGTTTATTGGGGACGTTCTATGGCTACACCTTC.

The V and J genes are TRBV7-3 and TRBJ2-3; tentative D call: TRBD2 (6 bases). The V gene lost 5 bases and the J gene lost 2 bases, with 11 bases spanning the gap. CDR1 and CDR2 from the germline V gene are SGHTA and FQGTGA. The CDR3 has 14 amino acids. CDR3 coding DNA: TGTGCCAGCAGCCAAGGGACTCACACAGATACGCAGTATTTT. Amino acids: CASSQGTHTDTQYF.

The V call is TRBV5-4, the J call TRBJ2-7, with 10 bases that match TRBD2. V shed 1 base and J 4 bases; nucleotides not matched to a gene: 5. From germline, CDR1 is SGHNT and CDR2 YYREEE (reference sequence). The CDR3 length is 15 residues. The CDR3 bases are TGTGCCAGCAGCTTGAAGACTAGCGGGTTGTACGAGCAGTACTTC. Protein: CASSLKTSGLYEQYF.

V gene TRBV7-9 combines with J gene TRBJ2-3; 13 nucleotides match TRBD2. The CDR3 has 16 amino acids. J gave up 5 bases and V 5 bases, and 7 bases lay outside the gene matches. CDR1 and CDR2 (germline): SEHNR, FQNEAQ (reference sequence). CDR3 loop: CASSRGLAGEVDTQYF. Here the CDR3 DNA reads TGTGCCAGCAGCCGTGGACTAGCGGGAGAGGTAGATACGCAGTATTTT. Supplemented by reference TRBV7-9 and TRBJ2-3, the full variable domain reads DTGVSQNPRHKITKRGQNVTFRCDPISEHNRLYWYRQTLGQGPEFLTYFQNEAQLEKSRLLSDRFSAERPKGSFSTLEIQRTEQGDSAMYLCASSRGLAGEVDTQYFGPGTRLTVL.

In this sample, this clone turned up once. The V and J genes are TRBV9 and TRBJ1-6; perhaps TRBD1 as D (6 bases). This CDR3 comprises 19 residues. V shed 4 bases and J shed 10 bases, with 30 bases lying between them. Germline CDR1 reads SGDLS; CDR2 reads YYNGEE. CDR3 sequence: CASSPRRGPVGGFLSPLHF. The CDR3, as DNA: TGTGCCAGCAGCCCCCGGCGCGGGCCGGTTGGGGGCTTTTTGTCACCCCTCCACTTT.

The chain recombines TRBV9 with TRBJ2-6, with D hard to call. V lost 4 bases to trimming and J lost 0 bases, with 8 bases between them. The CDR3 is 15 residues long. CDR1 and CDR2 (germline): SGDLS, YYNGEE. CDR3 amino acids: CASSIQSSGANVLTF. DNA for the CDR3: TGTGCCAGCAGCATACAGAGCTCTGGGGCCAACGTCCTGACTTTC.

Here the CDR3 DNA reads TGTGCCAGCAGCTTAGGGGGGGCAATGAACACTGAAGCTTTCTTT. Translated: CASSLGGAMNTEAFF. This chain joins TRBV7-9 and TRBJ1-1, with TRBD1 as a possible D gene (6 bases). Deletions cut 1 base from V and 0 bases from J, with 9 bases between. CDR3 length equals 15 residues. CDR1 and CDR2 (germline): SEHNR, FQNEAQ (reference sequence).

The genes are TRBV28 and TRBJ1-5; 7 bases are a match to TRBD1. CDR3 size: 12 residues. The V gene end was trimmed by 5 bases and the J gene end by 13 bases; junction bases not matched to a gene: 8. The germline CDR1 and CDR2 sequences are MDHEN and SYDVKM. The CDR3: CASSPYGTEQHF. The CDR3, as DNA: TGTGCCAGCAGTCCCTACGGGACAGAACAGCATTTT.

The V and J genes are TRBV27 and TRBJ2-5; tentative D call: TRBD1 (5 bases). The germline V gene has CDR1 MNHEY and CDR2 SMNVEV (reference sequence). This CDR3 has 14 residues. Trimming left V 7 bases short and J 5 bases short, with 17 bases between. CDR3 bases: TGTGCCAGCACCCCCGGAAGGGGCCTGGAGACCCAGTACTTC. Translation gives CASTPGRGLETQYF.

The chain is built from TRBV5-4 and TRBJ1-2; 7 nucleotides align to TRBD1. This CDR3 is built from 14 residues. The ends lost 0 bases at V and 4 bases at J; junction bases unmatched: 3. The germline V gene has CDR1 SGHNT and CDR2 YYREEE (reference sequence). CDR3 residues: CASSLGTGPYGYTF. The CDR3 DNA reads as TGTGCCAGCAGCTTGGGGACAGGCCCCTATGGCTACACCTTC. The full variable domain, in which reference TRBV5-4 and TRBJ1-2 provide the parts outside the CDR3, is ETGVTQSPTHLIKTRGQQVTLRCSSQSGHNTVSWYQQALGQGPQFIFQYYREEENGRGNFPPRFSGLQFPNYSSELNVNALELDDSALYLCASSLGTGPYGYTFGSGTRLTVV.

Comments on this clone: Germline is not matched at one junction end, which may reflect a read error. J is TRBJ2-7 and V is TRBV7-2, with a possible D match to TRBD2 (5 bases). Germline V gene sequence: CDR1 SGHTA, CDR2 FQGNSA. This CDR3 contains 13 residues. CDR3 sequence: CASSFRGPGERYF. Here the CDR3 DNA reads TGTGCCAGCAGCTTCCGGGGTCCTGGAGAGCGGTACTTC.

This chain connects TRBV7-2 to TRBJ2-1; TRBD2 matches at 7 bases. The V gene's germline CDR1 is SGHTA and CDR2 FQGNSA. V gave up 3 bases and J gave up 5 bases; unmatched junction bases: 4. The CDR3 length is 14 residues. For the CDR3, the DNA is TGTGCCAGCAGCTTCCAGCGGGGAGACAATGAGCAGTTCTTC. Its translation: CASSFQRGDNEQFF.

The gene calls are TRBV19 and TRBJ1-3, with 7 bases identical to TRBD1. V lost 8 bases, J lost 4 bases, and 5 bases stayed unmatched. CDR1 LNHDA and CDR2 SQIVND come from the germline V gene (reference sequence). This CDR3 spans 13 amino acids. The CDR3 region has the DNA TGTGCCAGTTCACAGGGGCCAGGAAACACCATATATTTT. Translated, it gives CASSQGPGNTIYF.

The J gene is TRBJ1-2, the V gene TRBV29-1; D is undetermined. Germline CDR1 and CDR2: SQVTM and ANQGSEA. The CDR3 has 11 residues. Trimming removed 4 bases from V and 8 bases from J, with 11 bases in between. The DNA for the CDR3 is TGCAGCGTTGGGGCCGACGGAGGCTACACCTTC. This codes for CSVGADGGYTF.

This sequence joins TRBV6-5 and TRBJ2-2, with 8 positions matching TRBD1. V trimming: 2 bases; J trimming: 4 bases; junction bases outside the gene matches: 6. CDR1 is MNHEY and CDR2 is SVGAGI in the germline V gene. There are 16 residues in the CDR3. CDR3 residues: CASSYATGVGTGELFF. CDR3 bases: TGTGCCAGCAGTTACGCGACAGGGGTGGGCACCGGGGAGCTGTTTTTT.

The chain uses TRBV19 and TRBJ1-5; 8 bases are a match to TRBD1. This CDR3 has 15 amino acids. V shed 9 bases, J shed 6 bases, and the junction held 13 bases outside the gene matches. Germline loops: CDR1 LNHDA, CDR2 SQIVND (reference sequence). CDR3 sequence reads: CASQGGQGASQPQHF. The CDR3 DNA is TGTGCCAGCCAAGGGGGGCAGGGGGCGAGTCAGCCCCAGCATTTT.

The rearrangement joins TRBV6-5 to TRBJ1-4, with TRBD1 identical over 7 bases. This CDR3 is 15 amino acids long. Germline values: CDR1 MNHEY, CDR2 SVGAGI. The V gene end was trimmed by 5 bases and the J gene end by 8 bases; junction bases not matched to a gene: 11. Here the CDR3 DNA reads TGTGCCAGCAGTCCCCGGACAGGCCGATACGAAAAACTGTTTTTT. It translates to CASSPRTGRYEKLFF.

This chain links TRBV4-1 with TRBJ2-4, with D possibly matching TRBD2 (5 bases). The CDR3 is 15 residues long. The germline V gene has CDR1 MGHRA and CDR2 YSYEKL. V was pared by 0 bases and J by 8 bases, with 14 bases between. The CDR3 loop is CASSQDPGSTDIQYF. In DNA form, the CDR3 reads TGCGCCAGCAGCCAAGACCCTGGGAGTACGGACATTCAGTACTTC.

This clone was seen a single time. The chain uses TRBV30 and TRBJ1-1; D ambiguous. This CDR3 contains 14 residues. V was shortened by 4 bases and J by 1 base, with 13 bases between the two germline ends. Germline V CDR1 and CDR2: GTSNPN, SVGIG (reference sequence). The CDR3 DNA sequence: TGTGCCTGGAACCAGTGGGTGTCGAACACTGAAGCTTTCTTT. Translation: CAWNQWVSNTEAFF.

This clone was seen just once. V and J are TRBV5-1 and TRBJ1-1; 7 nucleotides line up with TRBD1. The CDR3 totals 13 residues. V shed 1 base and J 7 bases; nucleotides not matched to a gene: 4. Germline loops: CDR1 SGHRS, CDR2 YFSETQ. CDR3 sequence reads: CASSLRGGGEAFF. The CDR3 nucleotides read TGCGCCAGCAGCTTGAGAGGGGGCGGTGAAGCTTTCTTT.

The chain couples TRBV4-1 to TRBJ2-1, with D unresolved. The CDR3 loop spans 12 amino acids. CDR1 and CDR2 from the germline V gene are MGHRA and YSYEKL. The V end lost 3 bases, the J end lost 6 bases, and 6 bases lay between the germline ends. The CDR3 protein is CASSHGFNEQFF. The CDR3, as DNA: TGCGCCAGCAGCCATGGATTCAATGAGCAGTTCTTC.